This TCR beta chain was profiled in a study of T cells in Graves' hyperthyroidism and ophthalmopathy. The study enrolled patients aged 18 to 65 with newly diagnosed hyperthyroidism of under 2 months' duration. Thyroid ultrasound and orbital computed tomography, with clinical symptoms and serum thyroxine and TRAb, informed diagnoses. Overall study results and limits: The model made its ophthalmopathy prediction, and onset followed a median around 6.5 months later.

The germline V and J ends were trimmed by 6 bases and 0 bases, with 9 bases remaining between them. The germline CDR1 and CDR2 sequences are ENHRY and SYGVKD. The CDR3 sequence is 15 residues long. This clonotype was counted a few times. Antigen specificity is unknown. Amplification of TCR beta CDR3 regions was performed using RNA transcripts as template. Researchers ran a first-round RT-PCR on the TCR CDR3 using the HTBI primer set. Each CDR3 protein gets one entry after TCRdb re-called the multiplex PCR reads with MiXCR. Here the sample spans 730,000 or so distinct CDR3 sequences, around a sixth being singletons.

The sample taken for sequencing was blood. The sequence was collected from a woman aged 45-59 years with Graves' hyperthyroidism that later progressed to Graves' ophthalmopathy. The rearrangement joins TRBV10-3 to TRBJ2-6; D gene unclear. CDR3 DNA: TGTGCCATCAGCAACACAGACTCTGGGGCCAACGTCCTGACTTTC. Encoded protein: CAISNTDSGANVLTF.